This TCR beta chain comes out of a study of Siglec-9 on CD8 T cells in melanoma. General observations from the study: An effector memory CD8+ subset marked by Siglec-9 reportedly appeared to gather in melanoma.

This clone was seen a few times. Its target is unknown. The CDR3 runs to 16 residues. Germline assignment: CDR1 LNHDA and CDR2 SQIVND (reference sequence). V lost 3 bases to trimming and J lost 3 bases, with 15 bases between them. Only in-frame clones appear in the TCRdb table, and some are missing; sequencing was by immunoSEQ multiplex PCR. Of some 27,000 clones in the sample, 75% to 85% were seen once. V usage is TRBV19 and J usage is TRBJ1-5; TRBD1 might be the D (6 bases). The clonotype comes from a human donor in good health. The material sequenced was Siglec-9- CD8+ T cells sorted from blood. CDR3 region: CASSIVGRGNNQPQHF. In nucleotides, the CDR3 is TGTGCCAGTAGTATCGTCGGCAGGGGAAACAATCAGCCCCAGCATTTT. Full variable domain (outside the CDR3, taken from reference TRBV19 and TRBJ1-5): DGGITQSPKYLFRKEGQNVTLSCEQNLNHDAMYWYRQDPGQGLRLIYYSQIVNDFQKGDIAEGYSVSREKKESFPLTVTSAQKNPTAFYLCASSIVGRGNNQPQHFGDGTRLSIL.